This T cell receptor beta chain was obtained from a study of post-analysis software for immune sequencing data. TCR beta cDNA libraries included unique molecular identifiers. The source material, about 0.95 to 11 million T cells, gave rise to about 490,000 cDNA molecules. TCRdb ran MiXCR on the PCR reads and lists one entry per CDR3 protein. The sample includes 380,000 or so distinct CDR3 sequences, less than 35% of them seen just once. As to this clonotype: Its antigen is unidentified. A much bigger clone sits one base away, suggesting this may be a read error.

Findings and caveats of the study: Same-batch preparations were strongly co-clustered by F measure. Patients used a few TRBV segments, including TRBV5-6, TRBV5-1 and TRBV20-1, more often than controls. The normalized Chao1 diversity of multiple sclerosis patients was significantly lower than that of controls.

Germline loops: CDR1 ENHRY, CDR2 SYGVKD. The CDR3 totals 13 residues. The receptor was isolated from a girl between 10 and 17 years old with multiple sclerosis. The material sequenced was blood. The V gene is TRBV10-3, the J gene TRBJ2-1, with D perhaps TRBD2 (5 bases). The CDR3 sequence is CATSESAGNEQFF. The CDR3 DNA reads TGTGCCACCAGTGAGTCGGCGGGCAATGAGCAGTTCTTC.